A selection of T cell receptor beta chains follows, all from one sample in a study of blood T cell repertoires in COVID-19. The method was immunoSEQ multiplex PCR; TCRdb's version includes in-frame clones alone and lacks a portion of them. The sample has about 200,000 clones, around 80% seen once; the top ten hold about 6.9%. The sample consisted of peripheral blood. These receptors all come from a human donor with acute or convalescent COVID-19. The donor label of this sample is uncertain. Both conserved end residues are part of each CDR3. A D gene is named only where the DNA matches it firmly. Size is stated for part of the rows, as once, few or many counts, or as a class when the clone is expanded.

cdr3_nt: TGTGCCAGCTCACCTAGAAGCGTCGGACAGGGCCAGACCCAGTACTTC; cdr3_aa: CASSPRSVGQGQTQYF; d_call: TRBD1; clone_size: NA; j_call: TRBJ2-5; v_call: TRBV18
cdr3_nt: TGTGCCAGCAGCTTCCGCGGGACTAGCGGGAGCTCCTACAATGAGCAGTTCTTC; cdr3_aa: CASSFRGTSGSSYNEQFF; d_call: TRBD2; clone_size: once; j_call: TRBJ2-1; v_call: TRBV11-2
cdr3_nt: TGTGCCAGCAGTGTCACAGGGGGTACAGATACGCAGTATTTT; cdr3_aa: CASSVTGGTDTQYF; d_call: TRBD1; clone_size: NA; j_call: TRBJ2-3; v_call: TRBV25-1
cdr3_nt: TGTGCCAGCAGTGAGGGCCAGGGGGTAACTCAGCCCCAGCATTTT; cdr3_aa: CASSEGQGVTQPQHF; d_call: TRBD1; clone_size: NA; j_call: TRBJ1-5; v_call: TRBV2
cdr3_nt: TGTGCCAGCAGTGAATGGGACAGGGGATCCTACGAGCAGTACTTC; cdr3_aa: CASSEWDRGSYEQYF; d_call: TRBD1; clone_size: NA; j_call: TRBJ2-7; v_call: TRBV2
cdr3_nt: TGCGCCAGCAGCCAAGGACTGACTAGGGGAGAGACCCAGTACTTC; cdr3_aa: CASSQGLTRGETQYF; d_call: NA; clone_size: once; j_call: TRBJ2-5; v_call: TRBV4-1
cdr3_nt: TGTGCCAGCAGCTTAGCGGTGGGACAGATGAACACTGAAGCTTTCTTT; cdr3_aa: CASSLAVGQMNTEAFF; d_call: TRBD1; clone_size: few; j_call: TRBJ1-1; v_call: TRBV7-6
cdr3_nt: TGTGCCAGCAGCTTAAGCACAGGAAACTATGGCTACACCTTC; cdr3_aa: CASSLSTGNYGYTF; d_call: NA; clone_size: NA; j_call: TRBJ1-2; v_call: TRBV7-2
cdr3_nt: TGTGCCAGTGCCAGGGCCGTGTACGAGCAGTACTTC; cdr3_aa: CASARAVYEQYF; d_call: NA; clone_size: NA; j_call: TRBJ2-7; v_call: TRBV28
cdr3_nt: TGTGCCAGTAGTATCAATTCCCTAGCGGGAGATAGGTACGAGCAGTACTTC; cdr3_aa: CASSINSLAGDRYEQYF; d_call: TRBD2; clone_size: NA; j_call: TRBJ2-7; v_call: TRBV19
cdr3_nt: TGTGCCAGTAGGATGGACAACTCGAACACTGAAGCTTTCTTT; cdr3_aa: CASRMDNSNTEAFF; d_call: NA; clone_size: few; j_call: TRBJ1-1; v_call: TRBV19
cdr3_nt: TGTGCCAGCCGAGGGTACGGGAGCTATGGCTACACCTTC; cdr3_aa: CASRGYGSYGYTF; d_call: NA; clone_size: NA; j_call: TRBJ1-2; v_call: TRBV19
cdr3_nt: TGTGCCAGCAGCTTAAGTACAGGGAATGGCTACACCTTC; cdr3_aa: CASSLSTGNGYTF; d_call: NA; clone_size: NA; j_call: TRBJ1-2; v_call: TRBV7-9
cdr3_nt: TGTGCCAGCAGTGACCCAGACAGGGCTGGGGCCAACGTCCTGACTTTC; cdr3_aa: CASSDPDRAGANVLTF; d_call: TRBD1; clone_size: few; j_call: TRBJ2-6; v_call: TRBV28
cdr3_nt: TGTGCTTTATCCCCGGGACAGGGGTATACAGATACGCAGTATTTT; cdr3_aa: CALSPGQGYTDTQYF; d_call: TRBD1; clone_size: NA; j_call: TRBJ2-3; v_call: TRBV7-9
cdr3_nt: TGCGCCAGCAGCTCGTCAGAAGCGCATAATTCACCCCTCCACTTT; cdr3_aa: CASSSSEAHNSPLHF; d_call: NA; clone_size: NA; j_call: TRBJ1-6; v_call: TRBV5-1
cdr3_nt: TGTGCCAGCAGTACAGGGGCGGGCCGTTCACCCCTCCACTTT; cdr3_aa: CASSTGAGRSPLHF; d_call: TRBD1; clone_size: NA; j_call: TRBJ1-6; v_call: TRBV6-5
cdr3_nt: TGTGCCATCAGTGAGTTGGACAGGGCTAATTCACCCCTCCACTTT; cdr3_aa: CAISELDRANSPLHF; d_call: TRBD1; clone_size: few; j_call: TRBJ1-6; v_call: TRBV10-3
cdr3_nt: TGTGCCAGCAGTCGGGGGGACAGGGGGCCAGATACGCAGTATTTT; cdr3_aa: CASSRGDRGPDTQYF; d_call: TRBD1; clone_size: NA; j_call: TRBJ2-3; v_call: TRBV6-5
cdr3_nt: TGTGCCAGTCGCGACAGGGATCAGCCCCAGCATTTT; cdr3_aa: CASRDRDQPQHF; d_call: TRBD1; clone_size: NA; j_call: TRBJ1-5; v_call: TRBV19
cdr3_nt: TGCAGCGTTATTTCGACTAGCGGGAGGAGGGAGACCCAGTACTTC; cdr3_aa: CSVISTSGRRETQYF; d_call: TRBD2; clone_size: NA; j_call: TRBJ2-5; v_call: TRBV29-1
cdr3_nt: TGTGCCAGCAGCAAAGGACTAGCGGGGACTCATCAGTACTTC; cdr3_aa: CASSKGLAGTHQYF; d_call: TRBD2; clone_size: NA; j_call: TRBJ2-4; v_call: TRBV9
cdr3_nt: TGTGCCAGCAGCCCGTGGACAGACATGAACACTGAAGCTTTCTTT; cdr3_aa: CASSPWTDMNTEAFF; d_call: NA; clone_size: NA; j_call: TRBJ1-1; v_call: TRBV9
cdr3_nt: TGCGCCAGCAGCCAAGTGGGGCAGCGCCATGAAAAACTGTTTTTT; cdr3_aa: CASSQVGQRHEKLFF; d_call: NA; clone_size: NA; j_call: TRBJ1-4; v_call: TRBV4-1
cdr3_nt: TGTGCCAGCAGCAAACCAGCGGGAATGACCGGGGAGCTGTTTTTT; cdr3_aa: CASSKPAGMTGELFF; d_call: NA; clone_size: NA; j_call: TRBJ2-2; v_call: TRBV21-1
cdr3_nt: TGTGCCAGCAGTGATCTGGGAGGGCCAGCGGATACGCAGTATTTT; cdr3_aa: CASSDLGGPADTQYF; d_call: TRBD2; clone_size: NA; j_call: TRBJ2-3; v_call: TRBV25-1
cdr3_nt: TGTGCCAGCAGCCGGGTGAGGACAGGTCGGCACACTAATGAAAAACTGTTTTTT; cdr3_aa: CASSRVRTGRHTNEKLFF; d_call: TRBD1; clone_size: NA; j_call: TRBJ1-4; v_call: TRBV16
cdr3_nt: TGTGCCAGCAGTCAAACAGGGGGCGCGCACGGTAATCAGCCCCAGCATTTT; cdr3_aa: CASSQTGGAHGNQPQHF; d_call: TRBD1; clone_size: NA; j_call: TRBJ1-5; v_call: TRBV6-6
cdr3_nt: TGTGCCAGCAGCCTCGTTTTGGGGGACAGGGGGAGCAATGAGCAGTTCTTC; cdr3_aa: CASSLVLGDRGSNEQFF; d_call: TRBD1; clone_size: once; j_call: TRBJ2-1; v_call: TRBV7-3
cdr3_nt: TGTGCCAGCAGCGTAGCTAGCGCGGACTATGGATTTGCTTTCTTT; cdr3_aa: CASSVASADYGFAFF; d_call: NA; clone_size: NA; j_call: TRBJ1-1; v_call: TRBV9
cdr3_nt: TGTGCCAGCAGCTCCCGGGGTAGCAATCAGCCCCAGCATTTT; cdr3_aa: CASSSRGSNQPQHF; d_call: NA; clone_size: NA; j_call: TRBJ1-5; v_call: TRBV7-9
cdr3_nt: TGCGCCAGCAGCTTTAGCGGGAGGGCCAATTCAGATACGCAGTATTTT; cdr3_aa: CASSFSGRANSDTQYF; d_call: TRBD2; clone_size: NA; j_call: TRBJ2-3; v_call: TRBV5-1
cdr3_nt: TGCGCCAGCAGCTCGGGACTTCCCACAGATACGCAGTATTTT; cdr3_aa: CASSSGLPTDTQYF; d_call: NA; clone_size: NA; j_call: TRBJ2-3; v_call: TRBV5-1
cdr3_nt: TGTGCCAGCAGCTTAGATCCTAGCGGGAGCTACGAGCAGTACTTC; cdr3_aa: CASSLDPSGSYEQYF; d_call: TRBD2; clone_size: NA; j_call: TRBJ2-7; v_call: TRBV11-3
cdr3_nt: TGTGCCAGCAGCTTGGACAGGGGTAGCAATCAGCCCCAGCATTTT; cdr3_aa: CASSLDRGSNQPQHF; d_call: TRBD1; clone_size: NA; j_call: TRBJ1-5; v_call: TRBV7-2
cdr3_nt: TGTGCCAGTAGTATCGGGAATCAGCCCCAGCATTTT; cdr3_aa: CASSIGNQPQHF; d_call: NA; clone_size: NA; j_call: TRBJ1-5; v_call: TRBV19
cdr3_nt: TGTGCCAGCAGCCGAGCTTACTACGAGCAGTACTTC; cdr3_aa: CASSRAYYEQYF; d_call: NA; clone_size: NA; j_call: TRBJ2-7; v_call: TRBV3-1/TRBV3-2
cdr3_nt: TGTGCCAGCAGTGAAGCTTCGGACAGGGGGGGCGGCTACACCTTC; cdr3_aa: CASSEASDRGGGYTF; d_call: TRBD1; clone_size: NA; j_call: TRBJ1-2; v_call: TRBV6-1
cdr3_nt: TGTGCCAGCAGCAAAGTGAAGCGGGACACTGAAGCTTTCTTT; cdr3_aa: CASSKVKRDTEAFF; d_call: NA; clone_size: NA; j_call: TRBJ1-1; v_call: TRBV21-1
cdr3_nt: TGTGCCAGCATGAGGAGCGGGAGCCTCACCGGGGAGCTGTTTTTT; cdr3_aa: CASMRSGSLTGELFF; d_call: TRBD2; clone_size: once; j_call: TRBJ2-2; v_call: TRBV2